This T cell receptor (beta chain) originates from a study of cytomegalovirus exposure and HLA in healthy donors. Germline V gives CDR1 SGHRS, CDR2 YFSETQ. J lost 3 bases, V lost 3 bases, and 7 bases had no gene match. The CDR3 extends over 17 amino acids. TCRdb's copy holds only in-frame clones and misses some; the assay was immunoSEQ multiplex PCR. The data hold about 120,000 clones, with 88% observed a single time. The origin of this receptor is a woman aged 18-29 years in good health and CMV-seropositive. This chain links TRBV5-1 with TRBJ2-3; 13 bases line up with TRBD2. The source material was PBMCs. CDR3 in amino acids: CASSSGLAGEKTDTQYF. In DNA, the CDR3 is TGCGCCAGCAGCTCAGGACTAGCGGGGGAAAAAACAGATACGCAGTATTTT.